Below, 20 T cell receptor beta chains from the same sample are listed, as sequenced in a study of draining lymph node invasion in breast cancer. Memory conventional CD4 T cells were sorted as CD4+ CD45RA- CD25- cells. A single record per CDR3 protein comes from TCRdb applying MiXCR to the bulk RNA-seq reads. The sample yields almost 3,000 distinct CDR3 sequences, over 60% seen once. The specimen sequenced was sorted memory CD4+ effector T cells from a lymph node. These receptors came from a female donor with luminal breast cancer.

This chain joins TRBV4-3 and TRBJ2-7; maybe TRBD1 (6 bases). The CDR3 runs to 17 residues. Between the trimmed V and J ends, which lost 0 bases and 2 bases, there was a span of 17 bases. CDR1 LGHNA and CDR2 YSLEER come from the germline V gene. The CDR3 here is CASSQEFGQGIPYEQYF. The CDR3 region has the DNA TGCGCCAGCAGCCAAGAATTTGGGCAGGGGATCCCCTACGAGCAGTACTTC.

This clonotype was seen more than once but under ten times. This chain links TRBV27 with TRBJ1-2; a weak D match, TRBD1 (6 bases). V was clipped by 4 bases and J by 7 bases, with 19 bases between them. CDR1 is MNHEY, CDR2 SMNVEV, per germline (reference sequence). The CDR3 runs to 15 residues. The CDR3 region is CASSSVVAGDSGYTF. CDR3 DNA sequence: TGTGCCAGCAGTTCAGTGGTAGCAGGGGATAGTGGCTACACCTTC.

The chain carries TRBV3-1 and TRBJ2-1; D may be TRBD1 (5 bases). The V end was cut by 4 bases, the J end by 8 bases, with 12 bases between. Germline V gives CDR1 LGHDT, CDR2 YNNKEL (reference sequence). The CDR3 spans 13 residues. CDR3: CASSPRGGDEQFF. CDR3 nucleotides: TGTGCCAGCAGCCCAAGGGGTGGAGATGAGCAGTTCTTC.

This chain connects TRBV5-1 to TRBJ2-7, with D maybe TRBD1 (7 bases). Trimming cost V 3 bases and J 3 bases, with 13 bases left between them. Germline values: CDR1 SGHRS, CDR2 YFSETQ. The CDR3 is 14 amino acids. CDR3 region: CASSWGDRDYEQYF. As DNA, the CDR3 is TGCGCCAGCAGCTGGGGGGACAGAGACTACGAGCAGTACTTC.

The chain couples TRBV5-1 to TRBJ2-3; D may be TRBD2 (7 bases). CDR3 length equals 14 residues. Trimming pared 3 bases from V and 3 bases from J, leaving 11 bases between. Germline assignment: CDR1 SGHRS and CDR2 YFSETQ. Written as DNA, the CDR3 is TGCGCCAGCAGCTGGGGGGGGCGTACAGATACGCAGTATTTT. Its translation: CASSWGGRTDTQYF.

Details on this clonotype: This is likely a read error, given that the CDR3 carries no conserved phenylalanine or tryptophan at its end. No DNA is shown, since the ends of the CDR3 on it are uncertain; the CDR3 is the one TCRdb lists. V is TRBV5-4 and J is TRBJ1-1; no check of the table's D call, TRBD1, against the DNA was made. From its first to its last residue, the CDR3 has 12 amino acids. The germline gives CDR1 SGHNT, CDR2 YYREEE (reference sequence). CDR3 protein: CASSLKVAAGHM.

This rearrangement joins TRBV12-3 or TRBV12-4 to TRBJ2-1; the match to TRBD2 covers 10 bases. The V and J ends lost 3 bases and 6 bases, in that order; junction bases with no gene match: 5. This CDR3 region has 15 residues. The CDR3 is CASSLWLAGANEQFF. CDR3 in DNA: TGTGCCAGCAGTTTGTGGCTAGCGGGAGCCAATGAGCAGTTCTTC.

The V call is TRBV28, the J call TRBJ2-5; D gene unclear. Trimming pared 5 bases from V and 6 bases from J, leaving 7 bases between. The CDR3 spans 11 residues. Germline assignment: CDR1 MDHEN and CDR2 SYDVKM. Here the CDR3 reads CASSEIQTQYF. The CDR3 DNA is TGTGCCAGCAGTGAGATCCAGACCCAGTACTTC.

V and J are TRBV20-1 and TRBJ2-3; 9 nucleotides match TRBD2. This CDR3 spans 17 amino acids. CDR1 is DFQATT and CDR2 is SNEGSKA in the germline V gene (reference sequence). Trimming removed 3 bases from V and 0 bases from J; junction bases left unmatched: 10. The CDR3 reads CSASQIRLAESTDTQYF. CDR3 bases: TGCAGTGCTAGCCAAATTAGACTAGCGGAAAGCACAGATACGCAGTATTTT.

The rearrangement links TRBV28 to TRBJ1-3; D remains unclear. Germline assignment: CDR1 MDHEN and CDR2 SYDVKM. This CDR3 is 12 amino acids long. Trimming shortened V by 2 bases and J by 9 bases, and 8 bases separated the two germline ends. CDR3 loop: CASSLAGGTIYF. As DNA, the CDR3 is TGTGCCAGCAGTTTAGCTGGAGGCACCATATATTTT.

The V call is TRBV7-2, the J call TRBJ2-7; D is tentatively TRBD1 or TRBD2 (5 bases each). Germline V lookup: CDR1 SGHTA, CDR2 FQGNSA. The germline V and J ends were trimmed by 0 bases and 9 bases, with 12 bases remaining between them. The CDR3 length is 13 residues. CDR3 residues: CASSLAGPPVQYF. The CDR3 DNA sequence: TGTGCCAGCAGCTTAGCGGGACCCCCAGTGCAGTACTTC. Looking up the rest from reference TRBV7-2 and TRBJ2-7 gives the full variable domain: GAGVSQSPSNKVTEKGKDVELRCDPISGHTALYWYRQSLGQGLEFLIYFQGNSAPDKSGLPSDRFSAERTGGSVSTLTIQRTQQEDSAVYLCASSLAGPPVQYFGPGTRLTVT.

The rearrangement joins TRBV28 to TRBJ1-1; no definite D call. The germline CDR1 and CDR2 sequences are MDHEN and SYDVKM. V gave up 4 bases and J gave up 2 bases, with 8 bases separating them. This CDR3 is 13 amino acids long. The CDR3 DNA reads TGTGCCAGCAGTTCCCACGGTAACACTGAAGCTTTCTTT. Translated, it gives CASSSHGNTEAFF.

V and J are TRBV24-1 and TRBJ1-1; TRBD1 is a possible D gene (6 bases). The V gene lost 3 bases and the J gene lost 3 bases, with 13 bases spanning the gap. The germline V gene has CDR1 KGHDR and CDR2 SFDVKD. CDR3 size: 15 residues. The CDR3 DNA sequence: TGTGCCACCAGTGATCCGACAGGTGGGGACACTGAAGCTTTCTTT. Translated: CATSDPTGGDTEAFF.

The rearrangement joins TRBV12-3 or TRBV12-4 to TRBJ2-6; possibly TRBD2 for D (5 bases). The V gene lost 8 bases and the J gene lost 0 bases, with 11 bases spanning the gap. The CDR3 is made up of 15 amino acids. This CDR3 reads CASGGGPSGANVLTF. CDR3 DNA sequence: TGTGCCAGCGGCGGAGGACCCTCTGGGGCCAACGTCCTGACTTTC.

The CDR3 spells CASSPSTGIHVGQYF. CDR3 nucleotides: TGTGCCAGCAGCCCCTCGACAGGGATTCACGTCGGGCAGTACTTC. The J gene is TRBJ2-7, the V gene TRBV7-2, with TRBD1 matching over 7 bases. The CDR3 extends over 15 amino acids. Losses at the gene ends were 5 bases for V and 9 bases for J; bases not matched to a gene: 16. Germline V gives CDR1 SGHTA, CDR2 FQGNSA.

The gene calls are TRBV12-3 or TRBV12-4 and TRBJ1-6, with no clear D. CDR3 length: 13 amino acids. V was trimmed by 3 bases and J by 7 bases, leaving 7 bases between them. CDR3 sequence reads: CASSLVKNSPLHF. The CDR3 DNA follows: TGTGCCAGCAGTTTGGTCAAGAATTCACCCCTCCACTTT.

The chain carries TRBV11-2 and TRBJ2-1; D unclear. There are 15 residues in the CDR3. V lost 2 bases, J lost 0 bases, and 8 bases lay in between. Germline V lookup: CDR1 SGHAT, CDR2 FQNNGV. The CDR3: CASSLTGVSYNEQFF. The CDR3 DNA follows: TGTGCCAGCAGCTTAACTGGTGTCTCCTACAATGAGCAGTTCTTC.

The CDR3 here is CASTPRVTGNTIYF. CDR3 coding DNA: TGTGCCAGCACCCCCCGGGTGACTGGAAACACCATATATTTT. The chain joins TRBV12-3 or TRBV12-4 to TRBJ1-3; no reliable D call. V lost 7 bases to trimming and J lost 2 bases, with 12 bases between them. This CDR3 has 14 residues.

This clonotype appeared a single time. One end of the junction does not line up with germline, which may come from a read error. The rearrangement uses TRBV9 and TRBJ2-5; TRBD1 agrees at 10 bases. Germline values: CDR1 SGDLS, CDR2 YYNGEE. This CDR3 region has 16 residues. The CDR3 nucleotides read TGTGCCAGCAGCACCGGACAGGGGGTATTGGTGGAGACTCAGTACTTC. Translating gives CASSTGQGVLVETQYF.

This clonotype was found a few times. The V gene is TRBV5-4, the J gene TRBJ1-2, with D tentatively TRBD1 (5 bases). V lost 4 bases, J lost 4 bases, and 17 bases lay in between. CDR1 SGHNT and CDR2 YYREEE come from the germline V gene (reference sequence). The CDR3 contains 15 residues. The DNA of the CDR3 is TGTGCCAGCAGCATAGAGAGCAGGGTTGGCTATGGCTACACCTTC. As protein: CASSIESRVGYGYTF.